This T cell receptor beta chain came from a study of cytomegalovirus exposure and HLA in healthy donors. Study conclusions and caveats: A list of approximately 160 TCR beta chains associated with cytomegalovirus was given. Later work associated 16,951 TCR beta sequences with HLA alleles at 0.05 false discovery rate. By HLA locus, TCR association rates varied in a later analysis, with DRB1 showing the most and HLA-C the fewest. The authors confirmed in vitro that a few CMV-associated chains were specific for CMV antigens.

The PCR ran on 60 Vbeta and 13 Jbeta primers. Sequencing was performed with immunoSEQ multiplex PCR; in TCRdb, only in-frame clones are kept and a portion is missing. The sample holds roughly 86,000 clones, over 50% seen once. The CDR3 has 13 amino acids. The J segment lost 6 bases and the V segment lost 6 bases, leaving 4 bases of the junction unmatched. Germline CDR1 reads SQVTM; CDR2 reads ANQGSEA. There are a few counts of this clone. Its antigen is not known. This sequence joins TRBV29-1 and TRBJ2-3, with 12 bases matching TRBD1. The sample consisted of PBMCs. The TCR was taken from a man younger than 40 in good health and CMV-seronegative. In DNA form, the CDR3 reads TGCAGCGTCTGGGACAGGGGGCTTGATACGCAGTATTTT. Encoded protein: CSVWDRGLDTQYF.